The 23 T cell receptor beta chains below all came from one sample that was sequenced in a study of shared clonotypes between healthy human individuals. Sequencing used immunoSEQ multiplex PCR; TCRdb keeps in-frame clones, though not all of them. The profile shows roughly 1,000,000 clones, roughly 74% of them singletons. The sample was memory CD4+ T cells from PBMCs. Documented subset: CD45RA-negative fraction. The receptors shown here come from a man aged 18 to 29 in good health. Some clones in this sample may be carry-over from other donors' samples.

This chain connects TRBV11-3 to TRBJ2-3; D tentatively reads TRBD1 or TRBD2 (5 bases each). This CDR3 region has 14 residues. The germline gives CDR1 SGHNT, CDR2 YENEEA. Trimming pared 5 bases from V and 6 bases from J, leaving 15 bases between. The DNA of the CDR3 is TGTGCCAGCAGCCCGACCGGGGCTAGGGATACGCAGTATTTT. Protein sequence: CASSPTGARDTQYF.

The V call is TRBV5-1, the J call TRBJ2-7; 9 nucleotides align to TRBD1. The CDR3 covers 14 residues. Germline CDR1 reads SGHRS; CDR2 reads YFSETQ. The ends lost 6 bases at V and 3 bases at J; junction bases unmatched: 7. The CDR3 region is CASTTGTGYYEQYF. CDR3 DNA: TGCGCCAGCACCACCGGGACAGGGTACTACGAGCAGTACTTC.

V usage is TRBV5-1 and J usage is TRBJ2-7, with D tentatively TRBD2 (6 bases). Germline V gene data show CDR1 as SGHRS and CDR2 as YFSETQ. Trimming took 4 bases from V and 2 from J, leaving 13 bases between them. The CDR3 loop spans 14 amino acids. CDR3 sequence: CASSTAGRTYEQYF. The DNA for the CDR3 is TGCGCCAGCAGCACCGCGGGACGGACCTACGAGCAGTACTTC. The whole variable domain, filled in from reference TRBV5-1 and TRBJ2-7, reads KAGVTQTPRYLIKTRGQQVTLSCSPISGHRSVSWYQQTPGQGLQFLFEYFSETQRNKGNFPGRFSGRQFSNSRSEMNVSTLELGDSALYLCASSTAGRTYEQYFGPGTRLTVT.

J is TRBJ2-1 and V is TRBV4-1; 7 nucleotides match TRBD1. CDR1 and CDR2 (germline): MGHRA, YSYEKL. This CDR3 is 21 amino acids long. V dropped 0 bases and J dropped 1; count of bases not matched to a gene: 18. The CDR3 region has the DNA TGCGCCAGCAGCCAAGAGGATTACGGCAGGGGGTTCTTAAGGTCCTACAATGAGCAGTTCTTC. Its protein product is CASSQEDYGRGFLRSYNEQFF.

This chain uses TRBV9 with TRBJ2-5; no clear D. This CDR3 comprises 13 residues. Germline CDR1 is SGDLS and CDR2 is YYNGEE. The germline V and J ends were trimmed by 3 bases and 0 bases, with 6 bases remaining between them. CDR3 residues: CASSASHQETQYF. The CDR3 coding sequence is TGTGCCAGCAGCGCCTCGCACCAAGAGACCCAGTACTTC.

This chain connects TRBV5-1 to TRBJ2-7; 10 nucleotides match TRBD2. CDR1 and CDR2 (germline): SGHRS, YFSETQ. With 0 bases clipped from V and 9 bases from J, the junction kept 15 bases outside the gene matches. The CDR3 consists of 17 residues. CDR3 nucleotide sequence: TGCGCCAGCAGCTTGGAAGTAGCGGGGGGCGACCTGGGGCGGCAGTACTTC. Its translation: CASSLEVAGGDLGRQYF. Looking up the rest from reference TRBV5-1 and TRBJ2-7 gives the full variable domain: KAGVTQTPRYLIKTRGQQVTLSCSPISGHRSVSWYQQTPGQGLQFLFEYFSETQRNKGNFPGRFSGRQFSNSRSEMNVSTLELGDSALYLCASSLEVAGGDLGRQYFGPGTRLTVT.

The chain carries TRBV27 and TRBJ2-6, with no clear D. Trimming removed 5 bases from V and 2 bases from J, with 10 bases in between. Germline V gene data show CDR1 as MNHEY and CDR2 as SMNVEV (reference sequence). There are 15 residues in the CDR3. The CDR3 protein is CASSPNSAGANVLTF. The CDR3 DNA follows: TGTGCCAGCAGTCCAAACTCGGCTGGGGCCAACGTCCTGACTTTC. Full variable domain (remainder filled in from reference TRBV27 and TRBJ2-6): EAQVTQNPRYLITVTGKKLTVTCSQNMNHEYMSWYRQDPGLGLRQIYYSMNVEVTDKGDVPEGYKVSRKEKRNFPLILESPSPNQTSLYFCASSPNSAGANVLTFGAGSRLTVL.

Regarding this clone: Being one base from a much bigger clone, this may be a read error. The V call is TRBV7-7, the J call TRBJ2-5; 11 bases match TRBD2. With 5 bases clipped from V and 3 bases from J, the junction kept 2 bases outside the gene matches. This CDR3 spans 14 amino acids. In germline, CDR1 is SSHAT, CDR2 FNYEAQ (reference sequence). CDR3 residues: CASSPGLAEETQYF. CDR3 nucleotide sequence: TGTGCCAGCAGCCCGGGACTAGCGGAAGAGACCCAGTACTTC.

V gene TRBV5-1 combines with J gene TRBJ2-7; 13 bases are shared with TRBD2. This CDR3 contains 17 residues. The trim removed 4 bases at V and 2 bases at J, leaving 9 bases unmatched. In germline, CDR1 is SGHRS, CDR2 YFSETQ. The DNA of the CDR3 is TGCGCCAGCAGCCCCTTTGTACTAGCGGGAGGGCCCTACGAGCAGTACTTC. Amino acid sequence: CASSPFVLAGGPYEQYF.

CDR3 coding DNA: TGTGCCAGCAGCTTGTCGCCGGGACCCAATGGCTACACCTTC. Its translation: CASSLSPGPNGYTF. The V call is TRBV11-2, the J call TRBJ1-2, with D possibly being TRBD1 (5 bases). The CDR3 length is 14 residues. V was pared by 3 bases and J by 6 bases, with 14 bases between. The germline V gene encodes CDR1 SGHAT and CDR2 FQNNGV.

The chain combines TRBV15 with TRBJ2-3; D is unresolved. Trimming cost V 5 bases and J 2 bases, with 11 bases left between them. Germline lookup yields CDR1 LNHNV and CDR2 YYDKDF (reference sequence). The CDR3 totals 14 residues. DNA for the CDR3: TGTGCCACCAGCTGGGCGAGTATCACAGATACGCAGTATTTT. This translates into CATSWASITDTQYF.

The chain employs TRBV6-1 and TRBJ1-1; D unclear. The CDR3 is 14 amino acids. Germline CDR1 and CDR2: MNHNS and SASEGT. V lost 6 bases, J lost 3 bases, and 14 bases lay in between. This chain's CDR3 is CASSQEGWDTEAFF. CDR3 DNA sequence: TGTGCCAGCAGCCAAGAGGGATGGGACACTGAAGCTTTCTTT.

The V and J genes are TRBV7-3 and TRBJ2-7, with a tentative D call TRBD2 (6 bases). Trimming removed 5 bases from V and 6 bases from J, with 14 bases in between. Germline V CDR1 and CDR2: SGHTA, FQGTGA. This CDR3 has 13 residues. CDR3 region: CASSPGGYGEQYF. CDR3 sequence (DNA): TGTGCCAGCAGCCCAGGAGGGTACGGCGAGCAGTACTTC. Supplemented by reference TRBV7-3 and TRBJ2-7, the full variable domain reads GAGVSQTPSNKVTEKGKYVELRCDPISGHTALYWYRQSLGQGPEFLIYFQGTGAADDSGLPNDRFFAVRPEGSVSTLKIQRTERGDSAVYLCASSPGGYGEQYFGPGTRLTVT.

Regarding this clone: Other DNA sequences in the same sample also yield this CDR3. The gene calls are TRBV11-3 and TRBJ2-3, with D hard to call. The V end lost 1 base, the J end lost 0 bases, and 8 bases lay between the germline ends. From germline, CDR1 is SGHNT and CDR2 YENEEA. The CDR3 loop spans 15 amino acids. In DNA form, the CDR3 reads TGTGCCAGCAGCTTAGGGGGTTTTAGCACAGATACGCAGTATTTT. Translating it yields CASSLGGFSTDTQYF.

The rearrangement joins TRBV7-9 to TRBJ2-1; D unresolved. The CDR3 totals 13 residues. Trimming pared 4 bases from V and 1 base from J, leaving 5 bases between. CDR1 is SEHNR and CDR2 is FQNEAQ in the germline V gene (reference sequence). The CDR3 reads CASSSFSYNEQFF. CDR3 bases: TGTGCCAGCAGCTCCTTTTCCTACAATGAGCAGTTCTTC.

This chain links TRBV28 with TRBJ2-7; no reliable D call. This CDR3 comprises 12 residues. V was shortened by 5 bases and J by 6 bases, with 11 bases between the two germline ends. The germline V gene encodes CDR1 MDHEN and CDR2 SYDVKM. This CDR3 reads CASSPQASEQYF. CDR3 DNA: TGTGCCAGCAGTCCCCAGGCATCCGAGCAGTACTTC.

The CDR3 bases are TGTGCCAGCAGTCCGCCAACCGGTAACACTGAAGCTTTCTTT. Encoded protein: CASSPPTGNTEAFF. V and J are TRBV6-6 and TRBJ1-1; D is uncertain. The germline V and J ends were trimmed by 5 bases and 2 bases, with 12 bases remaining between them. This CDR3 has 14 residues. The V gene's germline CDR1 is MNHNY and CDR2 SVGAGI (reference sequence).

The chain joins TRBV6-5 to TRBJ2-7, with 8 bases that match TRBD2. J was trimmed by 1 base and V by 4 bases; bases with no gene match: 9. The germline gives CDR1 MNHEY, CDR2 SVGAGI. CDR3 length: 16 residues. As DNA, the CDR3 is TGTGCCAGCAGTTCACGAACTAGCGGACAATCCTACGAGCAGTACTTC. It translates to CASSSRTSGQSYEQYF.

DNA of the CDR3: TGTGCCAGCAGCCCAACTATCAATCAGCCCCAGCATTTT. Translation: CASSPTINQPQHF. The chain carries TRBV28 and TRBJ1-5; D is uncertain. The V end lost 6 bases, the J end lost 3 bases, and 9 bases lay between the germline ends. Per the germline V gene, CDR1 is MDHEN and CDR2 is SYDVKM. This CDR3 spans 13 amino acids.

A note on this clone: Other DNA variants within this sample encode the same CDR3. The chain has TRBV28 and TRBJ1-2; D not certain. Between the trimmed V and J ends, which lost 4 bases and 4 bases, there was a span of 10 bases. Germline V CDR1 and CDR2: MDHEN, SYDVKM. There are 13 residues in the CDR3. In DNA, the CDR3 is TGTGCCAGCAGTTCCCCGGGCGGCTATGGCTACACCTTC. Its translation is CASSSPGGYGYTF.

This chain links TRBV11-2 with TRBJ1-3, with TRBD1 matching 7 bases. This CDR3 comprises 17 residues. Trimming cost V 5 bases and J 12 bases; bases outside gene matches: 22. The germline gives CDR1 SGHAT, CDR2 FQNNGV. CDR3 in DNA: TGTGCCAGCAGCCCCAGACCTGGACAGGTTGCGCAACTCCACATATATTTT. The encoded protein is CASSPRPGQVAQLHIYF.

For this clone: This sample also contains other DNA sequences that code for the same CDR3. V usage is TRBV28 and J usage is TRBJ1-2, with D perhaps TRBD1 (6 bases). Trimming cost V 5 bases and J 4 bases, with 8 bases left between them. CDR1 is MDHEN, CDR2 SYDVKM, per germline. This CDR3 has 12 residues. CDR3 region: CASSQQGYGYTF. CDR3 in DNA: TGTGCCAGCAGTCAACAGGGCTATGGCTACACCTTC.

The chain recombines TRBV28 with TRBJ1-1; D gene unclear. The CDR3 consists of 12 residues. Germline V CDR1 and CDR2: MDHEN, SYDVKM. Trimming pared 5 bases from V and 4 bases from J, leaving 8 bases between. The CDR3 bases are TGTGCCAGCAGTATCGCGGGCACTGAAGCTTTCTTT. This gives the protein CASSIAGTEAFF.